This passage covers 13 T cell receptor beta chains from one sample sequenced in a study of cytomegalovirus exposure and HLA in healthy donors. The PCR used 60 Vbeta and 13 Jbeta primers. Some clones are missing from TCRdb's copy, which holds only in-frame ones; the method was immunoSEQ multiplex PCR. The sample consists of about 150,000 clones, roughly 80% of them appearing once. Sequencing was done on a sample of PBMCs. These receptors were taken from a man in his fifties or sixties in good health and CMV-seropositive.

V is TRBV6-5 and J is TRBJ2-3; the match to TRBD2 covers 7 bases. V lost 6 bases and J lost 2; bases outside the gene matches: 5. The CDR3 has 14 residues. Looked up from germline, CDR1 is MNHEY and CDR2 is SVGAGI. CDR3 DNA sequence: TGTGCCAGCAGCCGGGGACTACCCACAGATACGCAGTATTTT. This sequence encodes CASSRGLPTDTQYF.

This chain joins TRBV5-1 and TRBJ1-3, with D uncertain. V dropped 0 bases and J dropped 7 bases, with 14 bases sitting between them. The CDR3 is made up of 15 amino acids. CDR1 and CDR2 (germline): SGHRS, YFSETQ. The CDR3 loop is CASSLAAGAPNTIYF. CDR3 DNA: TGCGCCAGCAGCTTGGCGGCGGGCGCCCCGAACACCATATATTTT. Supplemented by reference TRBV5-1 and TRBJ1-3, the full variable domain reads KAGVTQTPRYLIKTRGQQVTLSCSPISGHRSVSWYQQTPGQGLQFLFEYFSETQRNKGNFPGRFSGRQFSNSRSEMNVSTLELGDSALYLCASSLAAGAPNTIYFGEGSWLTVV.

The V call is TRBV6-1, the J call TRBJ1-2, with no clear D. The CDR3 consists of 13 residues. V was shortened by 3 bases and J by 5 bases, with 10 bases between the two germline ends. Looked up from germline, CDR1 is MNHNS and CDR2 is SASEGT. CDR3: CASSEAEGYGYTF. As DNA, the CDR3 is TGTGCCAGCAGTGAGGCCGAGGGATATGGCTACACCTTC.

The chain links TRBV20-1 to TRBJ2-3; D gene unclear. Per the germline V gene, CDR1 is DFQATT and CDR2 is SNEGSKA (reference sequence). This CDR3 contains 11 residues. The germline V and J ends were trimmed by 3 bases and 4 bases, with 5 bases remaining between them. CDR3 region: CSASRADTQYF. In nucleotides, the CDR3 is TGCAGTGCTAGTCGTGCAGATACGCAGTATTTT.

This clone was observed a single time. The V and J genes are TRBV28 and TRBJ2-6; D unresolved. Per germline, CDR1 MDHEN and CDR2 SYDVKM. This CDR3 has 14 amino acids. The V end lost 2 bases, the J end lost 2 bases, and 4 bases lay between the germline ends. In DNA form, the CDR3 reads TGTGCCAGCAGTTTAACACCTGGGGCCAACGTCCTGACTTTC. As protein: CASSLTPGANVLTF.

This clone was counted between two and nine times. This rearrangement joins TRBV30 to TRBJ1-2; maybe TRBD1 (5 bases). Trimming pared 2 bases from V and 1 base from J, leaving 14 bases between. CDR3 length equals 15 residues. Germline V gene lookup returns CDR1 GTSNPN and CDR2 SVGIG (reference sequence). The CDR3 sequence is CAWSLDRGSNYGYTF. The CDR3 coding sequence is TGTGCCTGGAGTTTGGATCGGGGGAGTAACTATGGCTACACCTTC. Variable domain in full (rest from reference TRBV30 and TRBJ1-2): SQTIHQWPATLVQPVGSPLSLECTVEGTSNPNLYWYRQAAGRGLQLLFYSVGIGQISSEVPQNLSASRPQDRQFILSSKKLLLSDSGFYLCAWSLDRGSNYGYTFGSGTRLTVV.

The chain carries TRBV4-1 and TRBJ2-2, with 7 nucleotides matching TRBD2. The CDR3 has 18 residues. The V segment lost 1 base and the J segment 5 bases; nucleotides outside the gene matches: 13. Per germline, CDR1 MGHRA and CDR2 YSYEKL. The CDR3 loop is CASSQGLSGGGKTGELFF. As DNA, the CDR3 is TGCGCCAGCAGCCAAGGTCTATCGGGGGGTGGGAAAACCGGGGAGCTGTTTTTT.

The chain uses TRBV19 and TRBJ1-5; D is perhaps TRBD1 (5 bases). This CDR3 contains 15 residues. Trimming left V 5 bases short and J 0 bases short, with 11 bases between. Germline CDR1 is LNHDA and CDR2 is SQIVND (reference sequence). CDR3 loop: CASSWAGYSNQPQHF. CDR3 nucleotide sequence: TGTGCCAGTAGTTGGGCAGGGTATAGCAATCAGCCCCAGCATTTT.

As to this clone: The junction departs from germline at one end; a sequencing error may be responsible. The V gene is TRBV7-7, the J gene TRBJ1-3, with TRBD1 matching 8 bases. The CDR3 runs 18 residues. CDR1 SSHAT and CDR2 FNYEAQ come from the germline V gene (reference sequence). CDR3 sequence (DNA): TGTGCTAGCAGCTTATTCGGGCGGGACAGGACGGAAGGAAACACCATATATTTT. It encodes CASSLFGRDRTEGNTIYF.

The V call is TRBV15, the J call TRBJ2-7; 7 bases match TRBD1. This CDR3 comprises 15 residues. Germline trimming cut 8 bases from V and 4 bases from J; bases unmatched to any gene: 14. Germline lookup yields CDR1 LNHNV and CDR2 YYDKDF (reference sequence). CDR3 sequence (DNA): TGTGCCACCGCACCCCGTTACGACAGGGTATACGAGCAGTACTTC. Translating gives CATAPRYDRVYEQYF.

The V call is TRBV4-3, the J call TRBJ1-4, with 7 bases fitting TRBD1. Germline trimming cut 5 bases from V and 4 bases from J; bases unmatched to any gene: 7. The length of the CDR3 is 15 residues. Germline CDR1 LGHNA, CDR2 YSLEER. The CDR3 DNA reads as TGCGCCAGCAGCTTACTCCGGGACAGTAATGAAAAACTGTTTTTT. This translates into CASSLLRDSNEKLFF.

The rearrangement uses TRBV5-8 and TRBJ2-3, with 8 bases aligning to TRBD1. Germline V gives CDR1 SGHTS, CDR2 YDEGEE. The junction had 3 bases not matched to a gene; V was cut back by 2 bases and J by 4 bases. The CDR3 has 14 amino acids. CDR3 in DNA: TGTGCCAGCAGCTTACAGGGGGGCGCAGATACGCAGTATTTT. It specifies CASSLQGGADTQYF.

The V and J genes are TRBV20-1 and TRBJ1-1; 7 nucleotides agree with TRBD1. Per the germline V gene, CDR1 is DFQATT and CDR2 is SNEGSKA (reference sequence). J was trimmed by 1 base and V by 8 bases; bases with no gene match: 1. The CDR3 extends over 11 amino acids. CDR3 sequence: CSNRGNTEAFF. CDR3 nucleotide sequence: TGCAGTAACAGGGGGAACACTGAAGCTTTCTTT.